This T cell receptor beta chain was recovered during a study of control samples from healthy donors and cancer patients. This clone was detected only once. The germline V gene encodes CDR1 SGHRS and CDR2 YFSETQ. Trimming took 3 bases from V and 0 from J, leaving 12 bases between them. The CDR3 is made up of 16 amino acids. Assay: immunoSEQ multiplex PCR; the TCRdb copy retains only in-frame clones and omits some. The sample records about 120,000 clones, 90% being singletons. Sequenced sample: blood. The rearrangement joins TRBV5-1 to TRBJ2-2, with a possible D match to TRBD1 (5 bases). This sequence originates from a man aged 40-49 years in good health. Written as DNA, the CDR3 is TGCGCCAGCAGCTCGAGACAGTCGACGAACACCGGGGAGCTGTTTTTT. Encoded protein: CASSSRQSTNTGELFF.